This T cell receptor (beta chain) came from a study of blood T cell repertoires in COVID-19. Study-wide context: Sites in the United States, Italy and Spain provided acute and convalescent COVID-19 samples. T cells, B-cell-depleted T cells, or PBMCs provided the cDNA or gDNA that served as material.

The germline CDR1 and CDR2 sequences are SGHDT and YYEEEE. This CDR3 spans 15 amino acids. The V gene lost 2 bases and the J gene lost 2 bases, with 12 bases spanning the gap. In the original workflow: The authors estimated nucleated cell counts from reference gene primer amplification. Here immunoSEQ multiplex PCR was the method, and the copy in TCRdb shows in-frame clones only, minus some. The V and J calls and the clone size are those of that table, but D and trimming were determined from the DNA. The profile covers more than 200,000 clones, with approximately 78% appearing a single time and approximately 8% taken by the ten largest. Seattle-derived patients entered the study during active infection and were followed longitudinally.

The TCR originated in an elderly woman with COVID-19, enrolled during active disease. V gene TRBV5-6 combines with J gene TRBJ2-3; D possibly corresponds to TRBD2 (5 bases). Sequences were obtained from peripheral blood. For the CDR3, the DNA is TGTGCCAGCAGCTTCGCGGGCTTGAACACAGATACGCAGTATTTT. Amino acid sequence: CASSFAGLNTDTQYF.